The 32 T cell receptor beta chains in this list originate from one sample, sequenced in a study of memory CD4+ T cells and cytomegalovirus serostatus (dated by TCRdb to between 2018 and 2020). Single viable CD3+CD4+CD8-CD45RO+ cells were sorted as memory CD4+ T cells on a FACSAria II. Libraries were built with the immunoSEQ multiplex PCR assay. TCRdb mirrors the immuneACCESS table, restricted to in-frame sequences. Some clones are absent from its copies; in checked studies, under half trace to an unresolved V gene, and the reason for the others is unknown. Counted in this sample were roughly 64,000 clones; more than 70% of them appeared once. The ten most abundant clones make up approximately 0.81% of the sample. The source material was memory CD4+ T cells from blood. These TCRs come from an adult in good health and CMV-seronegative.

V usage is TRBV5-8 and J usage is TRBJ1-1, with 7 nucleotides matching TRBD1. V shed 3 bases, J shed 4 bases, and the junction held 9 bases outside the gene matches. This CDR3 region has 15 residues. Germline CDR1 reads SGHTS; CDR2 reads YDEGEE. CDR3 sequence reads: CASSWRTTGVTEAFF. The CDR3 DNA sequence: TGTGCCAGCAGCTGGCGAACAACAGGGGTCACTGAAGCTTTCTTT.

The V and J genes are TRBV12-5 and TRBJ1-3; no reliable D call. Germline CDR1 is LGHNT and CDR2 is FRNRAP. The V gene lost 5 bases and the J gene lost 2 bases, with 10 bases spanning the gap. The CDR3 is 14 residues long. In DNA form, the CDR3 reads TGTGCTAGTGGTGCTCAGGTCGCTGGAAACACCATATATTTT. Amino acid sequence: CASGAQVAGNTIYF.

The chain has TRBV6-1 and TRBJ1-6, with D perhaps TRBD1 (6 bases). V lost 5 bases and J 14 bases, leaving 16 bases between the germline ends. Per the germline V gene, CDR1 is MNHNS and CDR2 is SASEGT. CDR3 length: 13 amino acids. In DNA form, the CDR3 reads TGTGCCAGCAGTCTAGACAGGTCGGGGACCCTCCACTTT. This encodes CASSLDRSGTLHF.

This chain joins TRBV11-2 and TRBJ1-1; 7 bases fit TRBD1. The CDR3 consists of 13 residues. After removal of 7 bases from V and 2 bases from J, the junction contained 4 bases not matched to a gene. Germline V gene lookup returns CDR1 SGHAT and CDR2 FQNNGV. The CDR3 here is CASNNRGNTEAFF. The CDR3 bases are TGTGCCAGCAACAACAGGGGCAACACTGAAGCTTTCTTT.

V usage is TRBV5-8 and J usage is TRBJ1-1, with D unclear. The germline CDR1 and CDR2 sequences are SGHTS and YDEGEE. The CDR3 consists of 14 residues. Trimming removed 6 bases from V and 5 bases from J, with 17 bases in between. The CDR3 reads CASTGPHRGTEAFF. The CDR3 DNA reads TGTGCCAGCACCGGCCCCCATCGGGGAACTGAAGCTTTCTTT.

The V call is TRBV5-4, the J call TRBJ2-5, with D perhaps TRBD1 (6 bases). Trimming removed 2 bases at V and 5 bases at J, with 10 bases between. The CDR3 has 13 amino acids. Germline V gene lookup returns CDR1 SGHNT and CDR2 YYREEE (reference sequence). In nucleotides, the CDR3 is TGTGCCAGCAGCTTTGGGGGCGGGGAGACCCAGTACTTC. Translated: CASSFGGGETQYF.

The chain links TRBV2 to TRBJ2-7; D is possibly TRBD1 (6 bases). Germline V CDR1 and CDR2: SNHLY, FYNNEI. This CDR3 region has 12 residues. Trimming removed 6 bases at V and 1 base at J, with 7 bases between. The CDR3 DNA follows: TGTGCCAGCAGCGGACAGTCCTACGAGCAGTACTTC. Translating gives CASSGQSYEQYF.

V is TRBV4-1 and J is TRBJ2-7, with D perhaps matching TRBD1 (6 bases). This CDR3 is 16 amino acids long. V was cut by 3 bases and J by 6 bases, with 21 bases left in between. Germline-derived CDR1 and CDR2 are MGHRA and YSYEKL. CDR3 sequence (DNA): TGCGCCAGCAGCCATGGCCCAGGGGACACCGCCTCCGAGCAGTACTTC. Translated, it gives CASSHGPGDTASEQYF.

The chain links TRBV6-5 to TRBJ1-1, with 9 bases lining up with TRBD1. Germline CDR1 MNHEY, CDR2 SVGAGI. The V segment lost 5 bases and the J segment 5 bases; nucleotides outside the gene matches: 9. The CDR3 runs to 15 residues. The CDR3, as DNA: TGTGCCAGCAGTCTACCCGGGACAGGGCGTACTGAAGCTTTCTTT. Protein product: CASSLPGTGRTEAFF.

V usage is TRBV29-1 and J usage is TRBJ2-2; TRBD2 matches at 8 bases. Germline V gene sequence: CDR1 SQVTM, CDR2 ANQGSEA. The CDR3 totals 13 residues. J was trimmed by 3 bases and V by 5 bases; bases with no gene match: 2. CDR3 DNA: TGCAGCGTTAAGGGACTAGACACCGGGGAGCTGTTTTTT. Its translation is CSVKGLDTGELFF.

V usage is TRBV27 and J usage is TRBJ1-4, with 7 bases matching TRBD1. After removal of 5 bases from V and 4 bases from J, the junction contained 7 bases not matched to a gene. The germline V gene encodes CDR1 MNHEY and CDR2 SMNVEV (reference sequence). The CDR3 runs to 15 residues. The CDR3 loop reads CASSPRAGGNEKLFF. Here the CDR3 DNA reads TGTGCCAGCAGTCCCCGAGCAGGGGGTAATGAAAAACTGTTTTTT.

The chain combines TRBV6-6 with TRBJ2-7; the D gene is possibly TRBD2 (5 bases). The germline V gene encodes CDR1 MNHNY and CDR2 SVGAGI (reference sequence). This CDR3 has 15 residues. Trimming stripped 6 bases from V and 0 bases from J, with 15 bases between. The CDR3 loop reads CASRIGGPRSYEQYF. For the CDR3, the DNA is TGTGCCAGCAGGATAGGCGGGCCTCGCTCCTACGAGCAGTACTTC.

In its sample, this clone was seen once. The gene calls are TRBV5-6 and TRBJ2-5; D is unresolved. CDR3 length: 15 amino acids. Trimming took 1 base from V and 2 from J, leaving 12 bases between them. The germline V gene encodes CDR1 SGHDT and CDR2 YYEEEE. CDR3 DNA sequence: TGTGCCAGCAGCTTGTCGGTGATGAATCAAGAGACCCAGTACTTC. Its translation is CASSLSVMNQETQYF.

Worth noting for this clone: Likely a read error: the CDR3 ends without its conserved phenylalanine or tryptophan. It is unclear where the CDR3 begins or ends on the DNA, so no DNA is shown, and the CDR3 is as TCRdb lists it. CDR3 residues: CAWSEDWIGTVALK. V usage is TRBV30 and J usage is TRBJ1-1; the table assigns TRBD1, which was not confirmed against the DNA. Germline loops: CDR1 GTSNPN, CDR2 SVGIG (reference sequence). Inclusive of both ends, the CDR3 amounts to 14 amino acids.

The chain couples TRBV28 to TRBJ2-7; no clear D. This CDR3 comprises 11 residues. The V gene's germline CDR1 is MDHEN and CDR2 SYDVKM. V was trimmed by 8 bases and J by 3 bases, leaving 8 bases between them. The CDR3 sequence is CASRRLYEQYF. CDR3 DNA sequence: TGTGCCAGCCGGCGGCTCTACGAGCAGTACTTC.

This sequence joins TRBV5-1 and TRBJ1-6; 9 nucleotides align to TRBD1. This CDR3 contains 14 residues. Germline CDR1 and CDR2: SGHRS and YFSETQ. The junction had 7 bases not matched to a gene; V was cut back by 6 bases and J by 9 bases. The CDR3, as DNA: TGCGCCAGCATCACAGGGGGCTTTAGTTCACCCCTCCACTTT. Translation: CASITGGFSSPLHF.

The chain employs TRBV7-2 and TRBJ1-5, with D perhaps TRBD1 (6 bases). Germline CDR1 and CDR2: SGHTA and FQGNSA. Trimming pared 1 base from V and 6 bases from J, leaving 13 bases between. The CDR3 has 15 residues. The CDR3 region has the DNA TGTGCCAGCAGCTTAGTACAGGGTAATCGTCAGCCCCAGCATTTT. Translated: CASSLVQGNRQPQHF.

V is TRBV19 and J is TRBJ2-7; 8 bases align to TRBD1. CDR1 is LNHDA, CDR2 SQIVND, per germline (reference sequence). The CDR3 loop spans 15 amino acids. J gave up 7 bases and V 5 bases, and 13 bases lay outside the gene matches. CDR3 bases: TGTGCCAGTAGTCCCAGGGGGCAGGGGGCCCTTGAGCAGTACTTC. This encodes CASSPRGQGALEQYF.

The chain joins TRBV5-1 to TRBJ2-7; 8 bases match TRBD2. The germline gives CDR1 SGHRS, CDR2 YFSETQ. The trim removed 5 bases at V and 4 bases at J, leaving 8 bases unmatched. The CDR3 is 14 amino acids. The CDR3 is CASRRGAGEYEQYF. The CDR3 DNA reads TGCGCCAGCAGGAGGGGAGCGGGAGAATACGAGCAGTACTTC. Looking up the rest from reference TRBV5-1 and TRBJ2-7 gives the full variable domain: KAGVTQTPRYLIKTRGQQVTLSCSPISGHRSVSWYQQTPGQGLQFLFEYFSETQRNKGNFPGRFSGRQFSNSRSEMNVSTLELGDSALYLCASRRGAGEYEQYFGPGTRLTVT.

The V call is TRBV30, the J call TRBJ2-1; 7 bases map to TRBD2. Germline V gene data show CDR1 as GTSNPN and CDR2 as SVGIG (reference sequence). The junction had 5 bases not matched to a gene; V was cut back by 0 bases and J by 6 bases. The CDR3 is made up of 14 amino acids. This CDR3 is CAWSVGGGLNEQFF. The CDR3 DNA reads TGTGCCTGGAGTGTTGGGGGGGGACTCAATGAGCAGTTCTTC.

The gene calls are TRBV5-1 and TRBJ1-1, with 12 bases identical to TRBD1. CDR3 length: 15 residues. Germline loops: CDR1 SGHRS, CDR2 YFSETQ. The J segment lost 11 bases and the V segment lost 3 bases, leaving 11 bases of the junction unmatched. The CDR3 DNA is TGCGCCAGCAGCTCACGACAGGGGACAGGGGGCTTGGCTTTCTTT. Its protein product is CASSSRQGTGGLAFF.

The V gene is TRBV7-9, the J gene TRBJ2-7, with D possibly being TRBD1 or TRBD2 (7 bases each). This CDR3 is built from 15 residues. Trimming stripped 5 bases from V and 2 bases from J, with 16 bases between. The germline CDR1 and CDR2 sequences are SEHNR and FQNEAQ (reference sequence). DNA of the CDR3: TGTGCCAGCAGCCGCAGGGGGGGGAGTCCCTACGAGCAGTACTTC. Its translation is CASSRRGGSPYEQYF.

The chain has TRBV5-1 and TRBJ1-5; D unclear. The CDR3 is 15 amino acids. CDR1 is SGHRS and CDR2 is YFSETQ in the germline V gene. Trimming stripped 0 bases from V and 1 base from J, with 8 bases between. The CDR3 sequence is CASSLDAWSNQPQHF. CDR3 DNA: TGCGCCAGCAGCTTGGATGCCTGGAGCAATCAGCCCCAGCATTTT.

The chain links TRBV9 to TRBJ2-3, with D unresolved. Germline values: CDR1 SGDLS, CDR2 YYNGEE. The CDR3 is made up of 15 amino acids. V was trimmed by 3 bases and J by 0 bases, leaving 11 bases between them. The CDR3: CASSDRATSTDTQYF. CDR3 nucleotide sequence: TGTGCCAGCAGCGACAGAGCTACTAGCACAGATACGCAGTATTTT.

CDR3 residues: CASSLLNKNSNQPQHF. In nucleotides, the CDR3 is TGTGCCAGCAGCTTGTTAAACAAGAATAGCAATCAGCCCCAGCATTTT. The chain joins TRBV7-8 to TRBJ1-5; D is unresolved. The CDR3 totals 16 residues. V lost 3 bases and J 0 bases, leaving 12 bases between the germline ends. Germline CDR1 and CDR2: SGHVS and FQNEAQ.

The chain couples TRBV14 to TRBJ2-1; no definite D call. The CDR3 has 14 residues. Per germline, CDR1 SGHDN and CDR2 FVKESK. V dropped 4 bases and J dropped 7 bases, with 14 bases sitting between them. CDR3 residues: CASSPTGNGNEQFF. CDR3 in DNA: TGTGCCAGCAGCCCCACCGGCAATGGGAATGAGCAGTTCTTC.

This chain joins TRBV5-4 and TRBJ1-1; no clear D. Trimming stripped 0 bases from V and 0 bases from J, with 18 bases between. The germline V gene encodes CDR1 SGHNT and CDR2 YYREEE (reference sequence). This CDR3 region has 18 residues. The CDR3 loop is CASSLGAPTSALNTEAFF. CDR3 nucleotide sequence: TGTGCCAGCAGCTTGGGAGCCCCAACGTCGGCGTTGAACACTGAAGCTTTCTTT.

This clone has only one observation. The chain employs TRBV11-2 and TRBJ1-1; D remains unclear. Trimming pared 6 bases from V and 1 base from J, leaving 9 bases between. In germline, CDR1 is SGHAT, CDR2 FQNNGV. This CDR3 is built from 13 residues. CDR3 loop: CASRFQPNTEAFF. Written as DNA, the CDR3 is TGTGCCAGCAGATTTCAGCCGAACACTGAAGCTTTCTTT.

This chain connects TRBV18 to TRBJ2-1; D might be TRBD2 (6 bases). The CDR3 consists of 16 residues. Germline lookup yields CDR1 KGHSH and CDR2 LQKENI. Deletions cut 2 bases from V and 7 bases from J, with 18 bases between. CDR3 loop: CASSPFDQSGGNEQFF. The CDR3 region has the DNA TGTGCCAGCTCACCATTTGACCAGTCTGGAGGGAATGAGCAGTTCTTC.

The genes are TRBV5-1 and TRBJ2-7; the D gene is possibly TRBD1 (6 bases). The ends were cut back, 0 bases at V and 6 bases at J, with 16 bases in the middle. The CDR3 contains 15 residues. Germline V gene lookup returns CDR1 SGHRS and CDR2 YFSETQ. The CDR3 sequence is CASSLARGKGAEQYF. The CDR3 region has the DNA TGCGCCAGCAGCTTGGCCAGGGGTAAAGGGGCCGAGCAGTACTTC.

The V and J genes are TRBV7-2 and TRBJ2-3; D remains unclear. Per the germline V gene, CDR1 is SGHTA and CDR2 is FQGNSA. V lost 1 base to trimming and J lost 4 bases, with 9 bases between them. The CDR3 contains 14 residues. CDR3 in DNA: TGTGCCAGCAGCTTAGTTTCCCCGGCAGATACGCAGTATTTT. Protein sequence: CASSLVSPADTQYF.

The chain has TRBV6-5 and TRBJ2-7; 8 positions match TRBD1. The CDR3 runs to 13 residues. The V gene's germline CDR1 is MNHEY and CDR2 SVGAGI. With V trimmed by 6 bases and J by 5 bases, 6 bases remained unmatched. The CDR3 DNA reads TGTGCCAGCAGATCGGGACAGGCCCACGAGCAGTACTTC. Translated, it gives CASRSGQAHEQYF.